This T cell receptor (beta chain) was obtained from a study of blood T cell repertoires in COVID-19. Overall study context: Samples of COVID-19 (acute and convalescent) were obtained from the United States, Italy and Spain. T cells, B-cell-depleted T cells, or PBMCs provided the cDNA or gDNA that served as material.

Germline trimming cut 5 bases from V and 5 bases from J; bases unmatched to any gene: 11. CDR3 length equals 15 residues. Germline assignment: CDR1 MNHEY and CDR2 SMNVEV (reference sequence). Patients in Seattle were enrolled during active infection, then followed longitudinally. Per the study methods: Nucleated cell number was recorded as an estimate derived from reference gene primer amplification. Only in-frame clones appear in the TCRdb table, and some are missing; sequencing was by immunoSEQ multiplex PCR. Clonal size and the V and J genes are those of that table, whereas D and trimming came from the DNA. The sample records some 140,000 clones, 83% being singletons.

V usage is TRBV27 and J usage is TRBJ1-1, with 7 nucleotides matching TRBD1. This receptor was taken from a woman aged 60-75 years with COVID-19, enrolled during active disease. What was sequenced was peripheral blood. This CDR3 reads CASSIQGGVGTEAFF. As DNA, the CDR3 is TGTGCCAGCAGTATCCAGGGGGGAGTAGGGACTGAAGCTTTCTTT.